This entry is about one TCR beta chain. The specificity of this receptor is unknown. No base qualities exist here, and no much larger clone lies one base off it. This sample stems from a study of T cells in localized non-small cell lung cancer (TCRdb year 2020). Notes on the research overall: The study analyzed T cell repertoires of roughly 220 early-stage NSCLC patients, comparing tumors and uninvolved tumor-adjacent lungs. The cohort consisted of about 240 treatment-naive NSCLC patients whose localized lung tumors had been resected. Of the NSCLC patients, 129 were male and around 99 were female, and the mean age was approximately 66 years.

At diagnosis, tumor, uninvolved tumor-adjacent lung and peripheral blood were collected and then preserved as a mix of FFPE and fresh-frozen material. For TCR repertoire profiling, the blood samples were analyzed as peripheral blood mononuclear cells. The immunoSEQ Assay was used to sequence TCR beta CDR3 regions from DNA. Turning to the authors' computational methods: To compute T cell density, TCR beta template counts were normalized to usable DNA, which was estimated by amplifying housekeeping genes. Using the preseqR package, richness was estimated by extrapolating to 120,000 templates for tissue samples and 400,000 templates for PBMC samples. Clonality was defined by subtracting Pielou's evenness from one. To identify tissue-enriched TCRs, differential abundance testing was run on productive amino-acid clonotypes with a minimum total count of 5 and an alpha of 0.1. Repertoire overlap between compartments was quantified with the Jaccard Index and Morisita Overlap Index. GLIPH clustered TCR beta CDR3s with public tetramer-defined viral CDR3s; viral motifs required at least three viral sequences plus V-gene enrichment. As stored in TCRdb, this immuneACCESS dataset retains in-frame rearrangements with V and J assigned. A fraction of the clones does not appear; measured against another copy, unresolved V genes explain less than half of the discrepancy, and the remainder lacks a known reason. The DNA gave D and trimming, while V, J and clone size come from that table. The sample yields roughly 20,000 clones; roughly nine tenths were counted once. Roughly 15% of the sample is taken by the ten largest.

Paper-wide results and their limitations: Of the top 100 tumor clones, a median of roughly 60 were detected in paired uninvolved adjacent lung; about 26 were also among that lung's top 100. Uninvolved tumor-adjacent lung showed the highest T cell clonality, higher than tumor, which suggests more focused antigenic responses in the uninvolved tumor-adjacent lung. Because the study design was exploratory, TCR variables were selected using unadjusted p-values without false-discovery rate correction. Multi-region tumor sequencing was not performed, so intratumor heterogeneity could not be excluded. Longer overall survival was associated with higher T cell density in blood, whereas shorter survival was associated with higher clonality in adjacent lung.

As encoded in the germline V gene, CDR1 is SGHRS while CDR2 is YFSETQ. Spanning cysteine to phenylalanine, the CDR3 consists of 16 amino acids. CDR3 DNA is the only sequence kept; it has 48 bases, read in frame from the first base. Trimming removed 1 base from V and 8 bases from J, leaving 16 bases between the germline ends. The clonotype comes from a male donor at least 60 years old with stage I lung adenocarcinoma. Here the sequenced sample was peripheral blood, taken before any cancer treatment. Recombination linked TRBV5-1 to TRBJ1-6, with the D segment identity uncertain. At the DNA level, the sequence is TGCGCCAGCAGCTTGAACGGACCAAGGGTTCATTCACCCCTCCACTTT. Translated, this gives CASSLNGPRVHSPLHF.